Listed here is a single T cell receptor (beta chain). This record belongs to a study of blood T cell repertoires in COVID-19. Repertoires were generated with immunoSEQ multiplex PCR, while TCRdb's copy carries only in-frame clones and drops some. The sample has over 250,000 clones, approximately 90% seen once; the top ten hold 8% to 9.5%. Donors were grouped by their self-reported clinical history. CDR1 MNHEY and CDR2 SMNVEV come from the germline V gene (reference sequence). Trimming took 9 bases from V and 7 from J; bases not matched to a gene: 6. This CDR3 is 12 amino acids long. Sequenced material: PBMCs or T cells enriched from blood (not recorded which). The chain employs TRBV27 and TRBJ1-5; 7 bases fit TRBD1. The clonotype originates from a woman younger than 30 who had recovered from COVID-19. CDR3 coding DNA: TGTGCCAGTACAACAGGGGCCCAGCCCCAGCATTTT. As protein: CASTTGAQPQHF.